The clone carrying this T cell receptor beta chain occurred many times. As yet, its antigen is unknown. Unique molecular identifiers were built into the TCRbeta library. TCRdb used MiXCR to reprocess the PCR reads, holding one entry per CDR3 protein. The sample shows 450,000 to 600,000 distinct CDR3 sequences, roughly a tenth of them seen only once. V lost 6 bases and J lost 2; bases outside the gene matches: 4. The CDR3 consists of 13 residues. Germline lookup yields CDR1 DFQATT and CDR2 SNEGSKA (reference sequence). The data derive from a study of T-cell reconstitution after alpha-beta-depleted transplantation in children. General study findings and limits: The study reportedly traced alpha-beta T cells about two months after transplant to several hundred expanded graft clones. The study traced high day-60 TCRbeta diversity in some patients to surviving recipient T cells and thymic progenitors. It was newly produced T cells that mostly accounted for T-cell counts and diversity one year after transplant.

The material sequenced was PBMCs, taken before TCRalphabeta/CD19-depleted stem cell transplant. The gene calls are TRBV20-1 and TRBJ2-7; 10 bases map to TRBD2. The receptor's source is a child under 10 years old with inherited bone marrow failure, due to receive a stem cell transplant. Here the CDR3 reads CSAAAGGAYEQYF. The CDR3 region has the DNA TGCAGTGCCGCAGCGGGAGGGGCCTACGAGCAGTACTTC.